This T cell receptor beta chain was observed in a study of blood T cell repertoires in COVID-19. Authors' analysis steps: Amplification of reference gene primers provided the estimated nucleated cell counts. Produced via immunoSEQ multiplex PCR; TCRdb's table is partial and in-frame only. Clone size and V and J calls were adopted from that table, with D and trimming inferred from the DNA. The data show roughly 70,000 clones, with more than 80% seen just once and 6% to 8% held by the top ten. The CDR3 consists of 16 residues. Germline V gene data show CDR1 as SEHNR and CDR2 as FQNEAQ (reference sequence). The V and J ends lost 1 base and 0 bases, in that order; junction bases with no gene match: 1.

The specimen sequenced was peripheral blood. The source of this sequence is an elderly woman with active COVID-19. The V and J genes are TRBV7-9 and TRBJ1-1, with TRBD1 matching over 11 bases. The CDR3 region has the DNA TGTGCCAGCAGCTTAGGGGACAGGGGGGTGAACACTGAAGCTTTCTTT. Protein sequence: CASSLGDRGVNTEAFF.